The next 28 T cell receptor beta chains were all read from a single sample in a study of blood T cells in healthy people across ages (dated by TCRdb to the mid-2010s). Library preparation employed 5' RACE. TCRdb shows the sequencer as Illumina HiSeq 2500. The second PCR ran for about 6 to 12 cycles and used a J-beta primer mix along with a sample-barcoded 5' primer. TCRdb took the public reads, trimmed them with fastp at Q25, ran MiXCR for clone calling and kept in-frame beta chains. When rows share a CDR3 protein, they turn into one entry using the most common DNA and genes. The table for this sample lists roughly 700,000 distinct CDR3 sequences; 49% of them were counted only once. Of the sample, roughly a third is held by the ten largest clones. What was sequenced was blood. The receptors were sampled from a woman aged 60-75 years in good health.

This clonotype has just one count. The chain carries TRBV3-1 and TRBJ2-1; TRBD1 or TRBD2 may be the D gene (5 bases each). The CDR3 runs 15 residues. Germline CDR1 is LGHDT and CDR2 is YNNKEL (reference sequence). V lost 4 bases to trimming and J lost 1 base, with 11 bases between them. CDR3 residues: CASSPTRGSYNEQFF. The CDR3 DNA sequence: TGTGCCAGCAGCCCCACTAGGGGTTCCTACAATGAGCAGTTCTTC.

This clonotype was found a few times. The rearrangement joins TRBV2 to TRBJ2-1; 12 nucleotides line up with TRBD1. V lost 4 bases, J lost 9 bases, and 4 bases stayed unmatched. The CDR3 totals 14 residues. CDR1 is SNHLY, CDR2 FYNNEI, per germline. The CDR3 sequence: CASSGGTGGPEQFF. The CDR3, as DNA: TGTGCCAGCAGTGGAGGGACAGGGGGCCCTGAGCAGTTCTTC.

The chain carries TRBV7-3 and TRBJ2-5; 13 bases match TRBD2. Unmatched junction bases numbered 6, after V lost 1 base and J lost 4 bases. Germline V gene data show CDR1 as SGHTA and CDR2 as FQGTGA. The CDR3 consists of 17 residues. The CDR3 nucleotides read TGTGCCAGCAGCTTAAACGGGAGGACTAGCGGGAGAGAGACCCAGTACTTC. Translating it yields CASSLNGRTSGRETQYF.

This clonotype was counted a few times. This chain joins TRBV5-1 and TRBJ2-3; D unresolved. V lost 7 bases, J lost 1 base, and 13 bases lay in between. CDR1 SGHRS and CDR2 YFSETQ come from the germline V gene. The CDR3 has 14 amino acids. CDR3 nucleotide sequence: TGCGCCAGCGTTCAAGAAGACCGCACAGATACGCAGTATTTT. This codes for CASVQEDRTDTQYF.

The chain is built from TRBV4-2 and TRBJ2-5, with 7 positions matching TRBD2. The J call may be wrong; the DNA end is better matched by TRBJ2-7. Germline V gives CDR1 LGHNA, CDR2 YNFKEQ. The CDR3 contains 15 residues. CDR3 protein: CASSQDVGGYDEQYF. CDR3 DNA sequence: TGTGCCAGCAGCCAAGATGTGGGGGGGTACGACGAGCAGTACTTC.

This clonotype was detected a few times. This chain uses TRBV20-1 with TRBJ2-1, with TRBD2 matching 14 bases. The V gene's germline CDR1 is DFQATT and CDR2 SNEGSKA (reference sequence). J gave up 9 bases and V 1 base, and 8 bases lay outside the gene matches. The CDR3 is made up of 16 amino acids. The CDR3 region is CSARGPGLAGDIEQFF. CDR3 DNA: TGCAGTGCTAGAGGGCCGGGACTAGCGGGAGATATTGAGCAGTTCTTC.

The chain links TRBV20-1 to TRBJ2-1; D remains ambiguous. Germline assignment: CDR1 DFQATT and CDR2 SNEGSKA (reference sequence). Deletions cut 5 bases from V and 10 bases from J, with 12 bases between. The CDR3 length is 11 residues. This chain's CDR3 is CSASLGREQFF. The DNA of the CDR3 is TGCAGTGCTTCCTTGGGAAGGGAGCAGTTCTTC.

The chain uses TRBV18 and TRBJ2-3; the match to TRBD1 covers 7 bases. The CDR3 has 12 amino acids. Germline values: CDR1 KGHSH, CDR2 LQKENI. Trimming took 5 bases from V and 11 from J; bases not matched to a gene: 7. The CDR3 is CASSADREEQYF. CDR3 bases: TGTGCCAGCTCAGCCGACAGGGAAGAGCAGTATTTT.

The chain employs TRBV20-1 and TRBJ2-3; 15 nucleotides agree with TRBD2. V lost 2 bases, J lost 8 bases, and 8 bases stayed unmatched. Germline V gene lookup returns CDR1 DFQATT and CDR2 SNEGSKA (reference sequence). The CDR3 is 16 residues long. The CDR3 spells CSARPGLAGGMGTQYF. Written as DNA, the CDR3 is TGCAGTGCTAGACCCGGACTAGCGGGAGGGATGGGTACGCAGTATTTT.

The chain recombines TRBV7-2 with TRBJ2-1; D remains ambiguous. The CDR3 spans 14 residues. V gave up 1 base and J gave up 6 bases, with 10 bases separating them. CDR1 is SGHTA and CDR2 is FQGNSA in the germline V gene. The CDR3 DNA reads as TGTGCCAGCAGCTTAGGGGCCAGTAGCAATGAGCAGTTCTTC. Encoded protein: CASSLGASSNEQFF.

The chain carries TRBV12-3 or TRBV12-4 and TRBJ2-7; TRBD1 matches 12 bases. The CDR3 spans 14 residues. The J segment lost 4 bases and the V segment lost 5 bases, leaving 3 bases of the junction unmatched. As DNA, the CDR3 is TGTGCCAGCAGTCGGGACAGGGGGCAATACGAGCAGTACTTC. Its translation is CASSRDRGQYEQYF.

This rearrangement joins TRBV10-3 to TRBJ1-1; no definite D call. V lost 6 bases and J lost 3, with 5 bases in between. The V gene's germline CDR1 is ENHRY and CDR2 SYGVKD. The CDR3 spans 11 residues. DNA of the CDR3: TGTGCCATCAGAAAGGACACTGAAGCTTTCTTT. This codes for CAIRKDTEAFF.

This clonotype has a single count. This chain connects TRBV28 to TRBJ1-5; 10 bases are shared with TRBD1. The CDR3 sequence is 16 residues long. Germline values: CDR1 MDHEN, CDR2 SYDVKM. The junction had 12 bases not matched to a gene; V was cut back by 6 bases and J by 7 bases. The CDR3 spells CASRRSRDRGRQPQHF. The CDR3 DNA follows: TGTGCCAGCAGACGAAGCCGGGACAGGGGTAGACAGCCCCAGCATTTT. The variable domain in full, with the rest retrieved from reference TRBV28 and TRBJ1-5, is DVKVTQSSRYLVKRTGEKVFLECVQDMDHENMFWYRQDPGLGLRLIYFSYDVKMKEKGDIPEGYSVSREKKERFSLILESASTNQTSMYLCASRRSRDRGRQPQHFGDGTRLSIL.

The CDR3 is CASSFSPTGGAWGTEAFF. The CDR3, as DNA: TGTGCCAGCAGTTTTTCTCCGACAGGGGGCGCTTGGGGCACTGAAGCTTTCTTT. The V and J genes are TRBV12-3 or TRBV12-4 and TRBJ1-1; 10 bases match TRBD1. The CDR3 spans 18 residues. The V segment lost 3 bases and the J segment 4 bases; nucleotides outside the gene matches: 14.

The CDR3 DNA reads TGTGCCAGCAGCCCATCAGGAAACATTCAGTACTTC. Translation gives CASSPSGNIQYF. V gene TRBV7-9 combines with J gene TRBJ2-4; no firm D call. Looked up from germline, CDR1 is SEHNR and CDR2 is FQNEAQ (reference sequence). The CDR3 covers 12 residues. V dropped 5 bases and J dropped 6 bases, with 8 bases sitting between them.

This clonotype was detected ten times or more. The genes are TRBV12-3 or TRBV12-4 and TRBJ2-7, with D perhaps given as TRBD1 or TRBD2 (5 bases each). The ends were cut back, 2 bases at V and 0 bases at J, with 8 bases in the middle. The CDR3 extends over 14 amino acids. The CDR3 loop is CASSLWGPSYEQYF. CDR3 sequence (DNA): TGTGCCAGCAGTTTATGGGGACCCTCCTACGAGCAGTACTTC.

The J gene is TRBJ2-1, the V gene TRBV28; TRBD1 matches at 8 bases. Trimming cost V 5 bases and J 3 bases; bases outside gene matches: 3. This CDR3 region has 14 residues. Germline V CDR1 and CDR2: MDHEN, SYDVKM. CDR3: CASSPGQDYNEQFF. DNA for the CDR3: TGTGCCAGCAGTCCGGGACAGGACTACAATGAGCAGTTCTTC.

The CDR3 loop is CASRAGTNTHEQYF. CDR3 sequence (DNA): TGTGCCAGCAGGGCCGGGACTAACACCCACGAGCAGTACTTC. The chain is built from TRBV12-3 or TRBV12-4 and TRBJ2-7; 7 bases match TRBD2. Trimming at V came to 6 bases and at J to 5 bases, leaving 10 bases not matched to a gene. CDR3 length: 14 amino acids.

This clonotype has more than one count but fewer than ten. The genes are TRBV29-1 and TRBJ2-3; possible D gene TRBD2, 6 bases. The V gene lost 5 bases and the J gene lost 4 bases, with 10 bases spanning the gap. CDR3 length: 12 residues. Germline V lookup: CDR1 SQVTM, CDR2 ANQGSEA. The CDR3 protein is CSVTTGADTQYF. CDR3 DNA sequence: TGCAGCGTTACAACGGGGGCAGATACGCAGTATTTT.

This clonotype was seen a few times. Given a much more abundant clone one base away, this may be a read error. The chain joins TRBV29-1 to TRBJ1-1; D gene ambiguous. The germline V gene has CDR1 SQVTM and CDR2 ANQGSEA. There are 13 residues in the CDR3. Trimming removed 6 bases at V and 0 bases at J, with 11 bases between. CDR3 residues: CSVAGEMNTEAFF. CDR3 DNA: TGCAGCGTCGCCGGGGAAATGAACACTGAAGCTTTCTTT.

The chain employs TRBV7-9 and TRBJ2-2; 7 bases fit TRBD1. From germline, CDR1 is SEHNR and CDR2 FQNEAQ (reference sequence). The CDR3 covers 15 residues. The V gene end was trimmed by 5 bases and the J gene end by 2 bases; junction bases not matched to a gene: 5. In DNA form, the CDR3 reads TGTGCCAGCAGCCCCGACAGGGTAAACACCGGGGAGCTGTTTTTT. Protein sequence: CASSPDRVNTGELFF.

The table lists this clonotype with a count of one. The chain couples TRBV20-1 to TRBJ2-3; 8 bases are a match to TRBD2. CDR3 length equals 15 residues. Trimming removed 5 bases from V and 4 bases from J; junction bases left unmatched: 11. Germline CDR1 DFQATT, CDR2 SNEGSKA (reference sequence). The CDR3 DNA reads as TGCAGTGCTTTTACTTTCTCAGCGGGGGCAGATACGCAGTATTTT. Its translation: CSAFTFSAGADTQYF.

This clonotype was detected a few times. The chain is built from TRBV28 and TRBJ2-7, with TRBD1 matching over 10 bases. This CDR3 contains 16 residues. Trimming removed 6 bases from V and 4 bases from J; junction bases left unmatched: 12. The germline CDR1 and CDR2 sequences are MDHEN and SYDVKM. As DNA, the CDR3 is TGTGCCAGCAGGACTAGATACGGGACAGGGGTGTACGAGCAGTACTTC. Protein product: CASRTRYGTGVYEQYF.

The chain uses TRBV7-9 and TRBJ2-1; D might be TRBD1 or TRBD2, each matching 5 bases. The tail of the sequence fits TRBJ2-7 better, so the J call may be wrong. CDR3 length: 16 amino acids. Germline V lookup: CDR1 SEHNR, CDR2 FQNEAQ (reference sequence). The chain's CDR3 is CASTQWGFGSYNEQYF. In DNA, the CDR3 is TGTGCCAGCACCCAGTGGGGGTTCGGCTCCTACAATGAGCAGTACTTC.

This clonotype was seen a handful of times. This rearrangement joins TRBV7-3 to TRBJ2-5; 13 bases map to TRBD2. V shed 5 bases and J 2 bases; nucleotides not matched to a gene: 5. CDR1 and CDR2 (germline): SGHTA, FQGTGA. The CDR3 spans 16 residues. DNA for the CDR3: TGTGCCAGCAGCCCGGGACTAGCGGGAACACAAGAGACCCAGTACTTC. This codes for CASSPGLAGTQETQYF.

The V call is TRBV20-1, the J call TRBJ2-1, with 16 bases lining up with TRBD2. Germline CDR1 and CDR2: DFQATT and SNEGSKA (reference sequence). This CDR3 spans 21 amino acids. The trim removed 3 bases at V and 1 base at J, leaving 15 bases unmatched. The CDR3 loop reads CSARSRPPGLAGGFSYNEQFF. In nucleotides, the CDR3 is TGCAGTGCTAGGTCCCGTCCCCCGGGACTAGCGGGAGGGTTTTCCTACAATGAGCAGTTCTTC.

This clonotype was seen a handful of times. V gene TRBV7-2 combines with J gene TRBJ2-5; D tentatively fits TRBD1 or TRBD2 (5 bases each). V lost 1 base, J lost 4 bases, and 16 bases lay in between. The CDR3 extends over 16 amino acids. CDR1 is SGHTA and CDR2 is FQGNSA in the germline V gene. The CDR3 sequence: CASSLVAGPTGETQYF. The CDR3 coding sequence is TGTGCCAGCAGCTTAGTGGCGGGCCCAACAGGAGAGACCCAGTACTTC. The complete variable domain, with remaining parts taken from reference TRBV7-2 and TRBJ2-5, reads GAGVSQSPSNKVTEKGKDVELRCDPISGHTALYWYRQSLGQGLEFLIYFQGNSAPDKSGLPSDRFSAERTGGSVSTLTIQRTQQEDSAVYLCASSLVAGPTGETQYFGPGTRLLVL.

There are a few counts of this clonotype. This sequence joins TRBV12-3 or TRBV12-4 and TRBJ2-7; TRBD1 or TRBD2 may be the D gene (6 bases each). The germline V and J ends were trimmed by 4 bases and 0 bases, with 10 bases remaining between them. This CDR3 has 14 residues. This CDR3 is CASSWGAGSYEQYF. CDR3 bases: TGTGCCAGCAGTTGGGGGGCAGGCTCCTACGAGCAGTACTTC.